Presented here are 24 T cell receptor beta chains from one specimen sequenced in a study of blood T cells in healthy people across ages. It was with a sample-barcoded 5' primer and a J-beta primer mix that a second PCR of roughly 7 to 12 cycles was run. Using its own MiXCR run on the 5' RACE reads, TCRdb lists one record per CDR3 protein. This table has about 1,000,000 distinct CDR3 sequences, around 45% appearing once. The sample comprised blood. Receptors were obtained from a woman aged 60 to 75 in good health.

This clonotype occurred a few times. The rearrangement uses TRBV4-2 and TRBJ2-3; 8 bases line up with TRBD2. The germline CDR1 and CDR2 sequences are LGHNA and YNFKEQ. The CDR3 runs 17 residues. With 3 bases clipped from V and 5 bases from J, the junction kept 13 bases outside the gene matches. The CDR3 DNA is TGTGCCAGCAGCCACCCGGGACTAGAAATAACGGGAGATACGCAGTATTTT. Protein product: CASSHPGLEITGDTQYF.

This chain's CDR3 is CASSPRVGGEGYTF. The CDR3 coding sequence is TGTGCCAGCAGCCCTCGGGTGGGGGGAGAAGGCTACACCTTC. The chain combines TRBV7-9 with TRBJ1-2, with D perhaps TRBD1 (5 bases). CDR1 SEHNR and CDR2 FQNEAQ come from the germline V gene (reference sequence). This CDR3 region has 14 residues. V lost 5 bases and J lost 8, with 18 bases in between.

V gene TRBV6-5 combines with J gene TRBJ2-5; TRBD2 aligns across 8 bases. After removal of 2 bases from V and 11 bases from J, the junction contained 13 bases not matched to a gene. Germline V gives CDR1 MNHEY, CDR2 SVGAGI. This CDR3 is built from 15 residues. The chain's CDR3 is CASSYKTGGRDEQYF. The CDR3 region has the DNA TGTGCCAGCAGTTACAAAACGGGAGGGCGGGATGAGCAGTACTTC.

This clonotype was detected only a few times. A junction boundary mismatches the germline segment, possibly from a read error. V usage is TRBV15 and J usage is TRBJ1-2; D possibly corresponds to TRBD1 (6 bases). The CDR3 is made up of 15 amino acids. Germline values: CDR1 LNHNV, CDR2 YYDKDF (reference sequence). Here the CDR3 reads CATSRQGTTNYGYTF. The CDR3 DNA reads as TGTGCTACCAGCAGGCAGGGGACTACTAACTATGGCTACACCTTC.

This chain uses TRBV11-2 with TRBJ2-4; 9 nucleotides match TRBD1. V lost 0 bases to trimming and J lost 1 base; unmatched junction nucleotides: 10. This CDR3 is built from 19 residues. Germline lookup yields CDR1 SGHAT and CDR2 FQNNGV. The CDR3 spells CASSLEGQGVLAAKNIQYF. CDR3 coding DNA: TGTGCCAGCAGCTTAGAGGGACAGGGAGTGTTAGCTGCCAAAAACATTCAGTACTTC. Supplemented by reference TRBV11-2 and TRBJ2-4, the full variable domain reads EAGVAQSPRYKIIEKRQSVAFWCNPISGHATLYWYQQILGQGPKLLIQFQNNGVVDDSQLPKDRFSAERLKGVDSTLKIQPAKLEDSAVYLCASSLEGQGVLAAKNIQYFGAGTRLSVL.

This clonotype was picked up a small number of times. This chain uses TRBV12-5 with TRBJ2-4; 11 nucleotides align to TRBD2. V trimming: 5 bases; J trimming: 9 bases; junction bases outside the gene matches: 9. The CDR3 covers 15 residues. Looked up from germline, CDR1 is LGHNT and CDR2 is FRNRAP. CDR3 residues: CASGPIAGGPPIQYF. For the CDR3, the DNA is TGTGCTAGTGGTCCCATAGCGGGAGGGCCGCCCATTCAGTACTTC.

This chain links TRBV29-1 with TRBJ2-7; D is unresolved. The CDR3 length is 13 residues. Trimming took off 3 bases at V and 1 base at J, with 10 bases between the two ends. Germline values: CDR1 SQVTM, CDR2 ANQGSEA. The CDR3 DNA sequence: TGCAGCGTTGAGTCGCCGGCATCCTACGAGCAGTACTTC. Its translation is CSVESPASYEQYF.

This clonotype was picked up a small number of times. The CDR3 DNA reads TGTGCCAGCGCACAGGGGAGCTCCTACAATGAGCAGTTCTTC. It yields the protein CASAQGSSYNEQFF. The chain recombines TRBV6-1 with TRBJ2-1; the match to TRBD1 covers 7 bases. CDR1 and CDR2 from the germline V gene are MNHNS and SASEGT. The V gene end was trimmed by 8 bases and the J gene end by 0 bases; junction bases not matched to a gene: 4. The CDR3 has 14 amino acids.

The CDR3 sequence is CASRLGTESSETQYF. CDR3 sequence (DNA): TGTGCCAGCAGGCTAGGGACAGAGAGTTCAGAGACCCAGTACTTC. The genes are TRBV2 and TRBJ2-5; the match to TRBD1 covers 7 bases. This CDR3 is built from 15 residues. CDR1 and CDR2 from the germline V gene are SNHLY and FYNNEI. With V trimmed by 6 bases and J by 4 bases, 11 bases remained unmatched.

J is TRBJ2-1 and V is TRBV7-6, with TRBD2 identical over 11 bases. The V gene end was trimmed by 5 bases and the J gene end by 8 bases; junction bases not matched to a gene: 11. CDR3 length: 16 residues. In germline, CDR1 is SGHVS, CDR2 FNYEAQ. The CDR3 sequence is CASSPGTSGDNHEQFF. The CDR3 nucleotides read TGTGCCAGCAGCCCCGGGACTAGCGGAGATAATCATGAGCAGTTCTTC. Complete variable domain (other parts from reference TRBV7-6 and TRBJ2-1): GAGVSQSPRYKVTKRGQDVALRCDPISGHVSLYWYRQALGQGPEFLTYFNYEAQQDKSGLPNDRFSAERPEGSISTLTIQRTEQRDSAMYRCASSPGTSGDNHEQFFGPGTRLTVL.

This clonotype was picked up a small number of times. The chain employs TRBV27 and TRBJ2-7, with TRBD1 identical over 7 bases. Germline assignment: CDR1 MNHEY and CDR2 SMNVEV (reference sequence). This CDR3 has 12 amino acids. The J segment lost 12 bases and the V segment lost 3 bases, leaving 8 bases of the junction unmatched. For the CDR3, the DNA is TGTGCCAGCAGTTTTGGGGGAACAGGGGTGTACTTC. It translates to CASSFGGTGVYF.

The CDR3, as DNA: TGTGCCACCAGCAGGGAAAATTACAATGAGCAGTACTTC. This codes for CATSRENYNEQYF. V usage is TRBV15 and J usage is TRBJ2-7; D call uncertain. The germline V gene encodes CDR1 LNHNV and CDR2 YYDKDF (reference sequence). Trimming left V 3 bases short and J 7 bases short, with 13 bases between. This CDR3 has 13 amino acids.

This clonotype was found a few times. This sequence joins TRBV20-1 and TRBJ2-7, with 10 bases matching TRBD2. From germline, CDR1 is DFQATT and CDR2 SNEGSKA (reference sequence). There are 14 residues in the CDR3. V lost 5 bases, J lost 3 bases, and 7 bases stayed unmatched. CDR3 loop: CSAQREGELYEQYF. CDR3 DNA: TGCAGTGCTCAGCGGGAGGGAGAACTCTACGAGCAGTACTTC.

This chain uses TRBV29-1 with TRBJ2-1; perhaps TRBD2 as D (6 bases). The J call may be mistaken, given a closer DNA end match to TRBJ2-7. This CDR3 comprises 13 residues. The germline gives CDR1 SQVTM, CDR2 ANQGSEA. CDR3 sequence reads: CSGAGLIYNEQYF. DNA of the CDR3: TGCAGCGGAGCGGGTCTGATCTACAATGAGCAGTACTTC.

This clonotype was observed a single time. The chain is built from TRBV7-2 and TRBJ2-7; 12 positions agree with TRBD1. Germline values: CDR1 SGHTA, CDR2 FQGNSA. The CDR3 has 15 amino acids. V shed 6 bases, J shed 6 bases, and the junction held 9 bases outside the gene matches. The DNA for the CDR3 is TGTGCCAGCAGTCGGGGGGGGACAGGGGGCTCCGAGCAGTACTTC. Protein sequence: CASSRGGTGGSEQYF.

The rearrangement uses TRBV20-1 and TRBJ2-7; D possibly corresponds to TRBD2 (6 bases). Germline V gene sequence: CDR1 DFQATT, CDR2 SNEGSKA (reference sequence). Trimming shortened V by 6 bases and J by 2 bases, and 14 bases separated the two germline ends. The CDR3 extends over 13 amino acids. The CDR3 loop is CSATAEGTYEQYF. The CDR3 nucleotides are TGCAGTGCCACGGCGGAGGGGACCTACGAGCAGTACTTC.

The chain links TRBV5-6 to TRBJ1-5; the D gene is possibly TRBD1 (5 bases). The CDR3 length is 15 residues. V was trimmed by 6 bases and J by 1 base, leaving 14 bases between them. Germline CDR1 reads SGHDT; CDR2 reads YYEEEE. CDR3 sequence reads: CASTSWGLSNQPQHF. In DNA, the CDR3 is TGTGCCAGCACTTCATGGGGCTTGAGCAATCAGCCCCAGCATTTT.

This rearrangement joins TRBV7-3 to TRBJ1-2; 8 bases agree with TRBD1. Germline V CDR1 and CDR2: SGHTA, FQGTGA. This CDR3 comprises 15 residues. The trim removed 5 bases at V and 6 bases at J, leaving 11 bases unmatched. Here the CDR3 DNA reads TGTGCCAGCAGCACACAGGGGGGAATGGAGAATGGCTACACCTTC. It is translated as CASSTQGGMENGYTF. Filled out from reference TRBV7-3 and TRBJ1-2, the complete variable domain reads GAGVSQTPSNKVTEKGKYVELRCDPISGHTALYWYRQSLGQGPEFLIYFQGTGAADDSGLPNDRFFAVRPEGSVSTLKIQRTERGDSAVYLCASSTQGGMENGYTFGSGTRLTVV.

The chain employs TRBV6-5 and TRBJ1-1; 7 positions agree with TRBD1. The CDR3 has 15 residues. V was pared by 2 bases and J by 4 bases, with 7 bases of the junction left unmatched. Per germline, CDR1 MNHEY and CDR2 SVGAGI. The CDR3 protein is CASSYARTGATEAFF. The CDR3 DNA sequence: TGTGCCAGCAGTTACGCCCGGACAGGCGCCACTGAAGCTTTCTTT.

The chain carries TRBV20-1 and TRBJ1-5; TRBD1 matches 8 bases. Trimming took 6 bases from V and 2 from J; bases not matched to a gene: 3. The CDR3 consists of 13 residues. In germline, CDR1 is DFQATT, CDR2 SNEGSKA (reference sequence). The CDR3 here is CSAQTGGNQPQHF. CDR3 in DNA: TGCAGTGCCCAGACAGGGGGCAATCAGCCCCAGCATTTT.

The chain employs TRBV7-6 and TRBJ1-2, with D unclear. The germline gives CDR1 SGHVS, CDR2 FNYEAQ. Trimming shortened V by 5 bases and J by 4 bases, and 11 bases separated the two germline ends. The CDR3 is 13 residues long. The CDR3 region has the DNA TGTGCCAGCAGCCCCAAGGCGGGCTATGGCTACACCTTC. This codes for CASSPKAGYGYTF. Full variable domain (outside the CDR3, taken from reference TRBV7-6 and TRBJ1-2): GAGVSQSPRYKVTKRGQDVALRCDPISGHVSLYWYRQALGQGPEFLTYFNYEAQQDKSGLPNDRFSAERPEGSISTLTIQRTEQRDSAMYRCASSPKAGYGYTFGSGTRLTVV.

The J gene is TRBJ2-7, the V gene TRBV10-3, with TRBD2 matching 12 bases. V was clipped by 3 bases and J by 6 bases; unmatched bases: 12. From germline, CDR1 is ENHRY and CDR2 SYGVKD. The CDR3 runs 17 residues. The CDR3 DNA sequence: TGTGCCATCAGTGACGTTGTACTGACTAGCGGGAGAATCGAGCAGTACTTC. Its protein product is CAISDVVLTSGRIEQYF.

This clonotype was counted between two and nine times. The rearrangement links TRBV6-2 or TRBV6-3 to TRBJ2-7; 8 bases are a match to TRBD2. V gave up 4 bases and J gave up 3 bases; unmatched junction bases: 5. Germline loops: CDR1 MNHEY, CDR2 SVGEGT. The CDR3 has 14 amino acids. The CDR3 reads CASSLAGFGYEQYF. CDR3 DNA sequence: TGTGCCAGCAGTTTAGCGGGATTTGGCTACGAGCAGTACTTC.

This clonotype has a handful of counts. The gene calls are TRBV7-2 and TRBJ2-7; TRBD1 matches at 9 bases. Trimming removed 5 bases from V and 6 bases from J; junction bases left unmatched: 2. The germline CDR1 and CDR2 sequences are SGHTA and FQGNSA. The CDR3 sequence is 12 residues long. Here the CDR3 reads CASSHRGREQYF. CDR3 coding DNA: TGTGCCAGCAGCCACAGGGGGCGCGAGCAGTACTTC.